The 9 T cell receptor beta chains reported below all come from one sample, sequenced in a study of vaccination and CD4 T cells after COVID-19. Treatment given: approximately 10-day PBMC culture with coronavirus spike peptide pools or control peptides (ViraFEST assay). Oncomine TCR Beta short-read sequencing was applied to DNA from cultured CD4+ T cells. TCRdb re-called the PCR reads with MiXCR, one entry per CDR3 protein. The data contain more than 4,000 distinct CDR3 sequences, roughly 23% of them singletons. These TCRs are of unknown antigen specificity. Sequenced: CD4+ T cells from blood, cultured in vitro. These receptors originate from a human donor who had recovered from COVID-19.

The chain joins TRBV25-1 to TRBJ2-7; 11 nucleotides align to TRBD1. The V gene's germline CDR1 is MGHDK and CDR2 SYGVNS. Unmatched junction bases numbered 8, after V lost 10 bases and J lost 3 bases. CDR3 length: 14 residues. This CDR3 is CATTPGTGGYEQYF. CDR3 nucleotide sequence: TGTGCCACCACACCCGGGACAGGGGGCTACGAGCAGTACTTC.

The chain carries TRBV20-1 and TRBJ2-1; D tentatively fits TRBD1 or TRBD2 (5 bases each). The CDR3 consists of 15 residues. V lost 6 bases and J 8 bases, leaving 23 bases between the germline ends. Germline V gives CDR1 DFQATT, CDR2 SNEGSKA (reference sequence). CDR3 sequence: CSATETRGVTDEQFF. CDR3 bases: TGCAGTGCAACAGAGACCCGAGGGGTCACCGATGAGCAGTTCTTC.

In its sample, this clonotype is medium-sized. V and J are TRBV2 and TRBJ2-3, with D possibly TRBD1 on 7 matching bases. The CDR3 runs 15 residues. V gave up 3 bases and J gave up 4 bases, with 14 bases separating them. Looked up from germline, CDR1 is SNHLY and CDR2 is FYNNEI. The CDR3 spells CASSEQGGIADTQYF. The DNA for the CDR3 is TGTGCCAGCAGTGAGCAGGGGGGAATAGCAGATACGCAGTATTTT. Based on the CDR3 plus reference TRBV2 and TRBJ2-3, the full variable domain is EPEVTQTPSHQVTQMGQEVILRCVPISNHLYFYWYRQILGQKVEFLVSFYNNEISEKSEIFDDQFSVERPDGSNFTLKIRSTKLEDSAMYFCASSEQGGIADTQYFGPGTRLTVL.

The chain employs TRBV19 and TRBJ1-5; no clear D. The CDR3 totals 15 residues. From germline, CDR1 is LNHDA and CDR2 SQIVND (reference sequence). The V and J ends lost 1 base and 5 bases respectively, with 12 bases between them. CDR3: CASSIGRGGHQPQHF. The CDR3, as DNA: TGTGCCAGTAGTATAGGTAGAGGAGGTCATCAGCCCCAGCATTTT.

The rearrangement links TRBV15 to TRBJ1-1; D is possibly TRBD1 (5 bases). Germline CDR1 and CDR2: LNHNV and YYDKDF (reference sequence). The V and J ends lost 0 bases and 11 bases respectively, with 13 bases between them. This CDR3 is built from 13 residues. This CDR3 is CATSRDRPGQAFF. DNA of the CDR3: TGTGCCACCAGCAGAGATCGTCCAGGGCAGGCTTTCTTT.

This clonotype showed up just a few times. The V and J genes are TRBV6-1 and TRBJ2-2; the match to TRBD2 covers 7 bases. The CDR3 sequence is 14 residues long. Per the germline V gene, CDR1 is MNHNS and CDR2 is SASEGT. Trimming at V came to 2 bases and at J to 9 bases, leaving 6 bases not matched to a gene. The DNA of the CDR3 is TGTGCCAGCAGTGAACTCGGGGGGATACGGGAGCTGTTTTTT. The encoded protein is CASSELGGIRELFF.

The chain recombines TRBV5-1 with TRBJ2-7; no reliable D call. Looked up from germline, CDR1 is SGHRS and CDR2 is YFSETQ. V dropped 6 bases and J dropped 3 bases, with 13 bases sitting between them. The CDR3 spans 13 residues. The chain's CDR3 is CASKTLSGYEQYF. DNA of the CDR3: TGCGCCAGCAAAACCCTTTCGGGCTACGAGCAGTACTTC. The full variable domain, its missing parts supplied by reference TRBV5-1 and TRBJ2-7, is KAGVTQTPRYLIKTRGQQVTLSCSPISGHRSVSWYQQTPGQGLQFLFEYFSETQRNKGNFPGRFSGRQFSNSRSEMNVSTLELGDSALYLCASKTLSGYEQYFGPGTRLTVT.

The chain combines TRBV19 with TRBJ2-6; TRBD2 agrees at 8 bases. Germline V gene sequence: CDR1 LNHDA, CDR2 SQIVND (reference sequence). The length of the CDR3 is 17 residues. Trimming at V came to 5 bases and at J to 1 base, leaving 7 bases not matched to a gene. The CDR3 nucleotides read TGTGCCAGTAGTCTAGGACGGGAGGGGTCTGGGGCCAACGTCCTGACTTTC. It codes for CASSLGREGSGANVLTF.

This chain connects TRBV5-6 to TRBJ1-1; 8 positions agree with TRBD1. The CDR3 runs 13 residues. Germline V gene lookup returns CDR1 SGHDT and CDR2 YYEEEE. Trimming cost V 4 bases and J 3 bases; bases outside gene matches: 2. The CDR3, as DNA: TGTGCCAGCAGCGACAGGGGATACACTGAAGCTTTCTTT. It encodes CASSDRGYTEAFF.